A single sample is the source of the 14 T cell receptor beta chains below, sequenced in a study of identical twins. TCRdb re-called the 5' RACE reads with MiXCR, one entry per CDR3 protein. This sample has approximately 490,000 distinct CDR3 sequences; about a fifth occur once, and the top ten carry about 0.5%. These data were also filed under a second study, of yellow fever vaccine responses in identical twins.

The sample comprised CD4+ T cells sorted from blood. The receptors come from a woman between 18 and 29 years old in good health.

This clonotype was detected only a few times. The DNA of the CDR3 is TGTGCCAGCAGTTTACCAGCGGGAGCCCCAGATACGCAGTATTTT. This sequence encodes CASSLPAGAPDTQYF. The rearrangement links TRBV27 to TRBJ2-3; the match to TRBD2 covers 8 bases. CDR1 MNHEY and CDR2 SMNVEV come from the germline V gene (reference sequence). This CDR3 spans 15 amino acids. V was pared by 2 bases and J by 4 bases, with 5 bases of the junction left unmatched.

This chain uses TRBV15 with TRBJ1-2; 8 bases fit TRBD1. The CDR3 totals 14 residues. V shed 3 bases and J 5 bases; nucleotides not matched to a gene: 5. CDR1 and CDR2 (germline): LNHNV, YYDKDF (reference sequence). CDR3: CATSSQGAWYGYTF. The CDR3 nucleotides read TGTGCCACCAGCAGCCAGGGGGCATGGTATGGCTACACCTTC.

V gene TRBV7-9 combines with J gene TRBJ1-5; D is undetermined. In germline, CDR1 is SEHNR, CDR2 FQNEAQ (reference sequence). The V end was cut by 6 bases, the J end by 2 bases, with 8 bases between. The CDR3 totals 13 residues. CDR3 amino acids: CASSKGGNQPQHF. In DNA form, the CDR3 reads TGTGCCAGCAGTAAAGGAGGCAATCAGCCCCAGCATTTT.

This clonotype came up many times. The CDR3 nucleotides are TGTGCCAGCACCGTCAGCTATAGCAATCAGCCCCAGCATTTT. Amino acids: CASTVSYSNQPQHF. The gene calls are TRBV12-3 or TRBV12-4 and TRBJ1-5; no clear D gene. The V gene lost 7 bases and the J gene lost 0 bases, with 10 bases spanning the gap. CDR3 length: 14 residues.

V usage is TRBV14 and J usage is TRBJ1-4; no definite D call. The CDR3 loop spans 15 amino acids. Per germline, CDR1 SGHDN and CDR2 FVKESK. V lost 3 bases, J lost 8 bases, and 16 bases lay in between. The CDR3 loop reads CASSQANHGREKLFF. CDR3 in DNA: TGTGCCAGCAGCCAGGCTAACCACGGTCGGGAAAAACTGTTTTTT.

The rearrangement uses TRBV7-9 and TRBJ2-5, with D possibly matching TRBD1 (6 bases). Trimming removed 4 bases at V and 3 bases at J, with 12 bases between. This CDR3 comprises 14 residues. Germline V CDR1 and CDR2: SEHNR, FQNEAQ (reference sequence). This chain's CDR3 is CASSSGQPKETQYF. The DNA of the CDR3 is TGTGCCAGCAGCTCCGGACAGCCAAAAGAGACCCAGTACTTC.

The V and J genes are TRBV7-2 and TRBJ2-1; D gene ambiguous. The CDR3 is made up of 15 amino acids. CDR1 SGHTA and CDR2 FQGNSA come from the germline V gene. Trimming stripped 4 bases from V and 0 bases from J, with 10 bases between. CDR3 sequence reads: CASSSRPSSYNEQFF. CDR3 in DNA: TGTGCCAGCAGCTCCCGGCCGAGCTCCTACAATGAGCAGTTCTTC.

In this sample, this clonotype turned up a few times. This chain joins TRBV5-1 and TRBJ2-5, with D tentatively TRBD2 (5 bases). Trimming took 0 bases from V and 2 from J, leaving 14 bases between them. The germline V gene has CDR1 SGHRS and CDR2 YFSETQ. The CDR3 totals 16 residues. The CDR3 reads CASSLVVSRGQETQYF. The CDR3, as DNA: TGCGCCAGCAGCTTGGTGGTCAGCCGGGGACAAGAGACCCAGTACTTC.

There are a few counts of this clonotype. The gene calls are TRBV20-1 and TRBJ2-2; D is undetermined. With 8 bases removed from V and 5 bases from J, the gap between germline ends came to 12 bases. CDR1 is DFQATT and CDR2 is SNEGSKA in the germline V gene (reference sequence). The CDR3 loop spans 12 amino acids. The CDR3 loop reads CSPQLRTGELFF. Written as DNA, the CDR3 is TGCAGTCCCCAGCTGAGAACCGGGGAGCTGTTTTTT.

The V and J genes are TRBV6-1 and TRBJ2-7; 10 nucleotides match TRBD2. The germline V gene has CDR1 MNHNS and CDR2 SASEGT. The CDR3 loop spans 14 amino acids. V trimming: 2 bases; J trimming: 7 bases; junction bases outside the gene matches: 5. CDR3 residues: CASSESGRAVEQYF. In DNA, the CDR3 is TGTGCCAGCAGTGAAAGCGGGAGGGCCGTGGAGCAGTACTTC.

The chain employs TRBV5-1 and TRBJ2-1, with D hard to call. Germline V gene data show CDR1 as SGHRS and CDR2 as YFSETQ. This CDR3 is built from 14 residues. The V gene lost 2 bases and the J gene lost 8 bases, with 14 bases spanning the gap. The CDR3 DNA is TGCGCCAGCAGCTTAACGGGCCAGCACCATGAGCAGTTCTTC. It is translated as CASSLTGQHHEQFF.

V and J are TRBV27 and TRBJ2-3; D not certain. Trimming left V 2 bases short and J 1 base short, with 7 bases between. The CDR3 sequence is 14 residues long. From germline, CDR1 is MNHEY and CDR2 SMNVEV (reference sequence). DNA of the CDR3: TGTGCCAGCAGTTTAACCCTGGGCACAGATACGCAGTATTTT. Its protein product is CASSLTLGTDTQYF.

This clonotype was seen a few times. The chain carries TRBV20-1 and TRBJ2-2; D possibly matches TRBD1 or TRBD2 (6 bases each). Germline assignment: CDR1 DFQATT and CDR2 SNEGSKA (reference sequence). The CDR3 spans 13 residues. V was clipped by 6 bases and J by 7 bases, with 15 bases between them. The CDR3 nucleotides are TGCAGTGCCCTGGTAGGGGGGCGCGGGGAGCTGTTTTTT. Translation: CSALVGGRGELFF.

This clonotype was recorded a few times. The chain joins TRBV18 to TRBJ2-5, with 8 bases lining up with TRBD1. From germline, CDR1 is KGHSH and CDR2 LQKENI. V lost 2 bases, J lost 2 bases, and 7 bases stayed unmatched. The CDR3 spans 16 residues. CDR3 amino acids: CASSPSTGVLQETQYF. The DNA for the CDR3 is TGTGCCAGCTCACCATCGACAGGGGTGTTACAAGAGACCCAGTACTTC.